The clone carrying this TCR beta chain was picked up a small number of times. Its specificity is not known. TCRdb re-called the 5' RACE reads through MiXCR, storing one row per CDR3 protein. The sample comprises 450,000 to 650,000 distinct CDR3 sequences, over 12% of which are singletons, and less than 0.5% rests with the top ten. The sample comes from a study of identical twins. General study findings and limits: Among monozygotic twins, out-of-frame TCR alpha sharing exceeded what models predicted. Out-of-frame alpha sequences common to twins exhibited a surplus of low generation probability. Within cord blood, abundant beta clonotypes carried fewer insertions, but memory repertoires showed no such trend.

The germline V and J ends were trimmed by 0 bases and 4 bases, with 12 bases remaining between them. Germline CDR1 DFQATT, CDR2 SNEGSKA (reference sequence). This CDR3 spans 14 amino acids. The same sample was also used in a study of yellow fever vaccine responses in identical twins.

This TCR derives from a woman in her late teens or twenties in good health. The sample consisted of CD4+ T cells sorted from blood. This chain uses TRBV20-1 with TRBJ1-1; possible D gene TRBD1, 5 bases. The CDR3 loop reads CSARDSRGVTEAFF. CDR3 coding DNA: TGCAGTGCTAGAGATAGTCGGGGGGTCACTGAAGCTTTCTTT.